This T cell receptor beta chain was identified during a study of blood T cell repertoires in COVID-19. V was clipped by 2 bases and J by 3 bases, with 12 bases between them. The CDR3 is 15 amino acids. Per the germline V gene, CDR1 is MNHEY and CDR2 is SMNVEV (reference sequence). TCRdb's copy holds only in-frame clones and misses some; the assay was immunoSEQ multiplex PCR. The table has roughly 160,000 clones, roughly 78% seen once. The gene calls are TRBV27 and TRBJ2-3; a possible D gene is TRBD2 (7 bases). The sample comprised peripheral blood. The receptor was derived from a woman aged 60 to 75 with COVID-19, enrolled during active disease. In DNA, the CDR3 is TGTGCCAGCAGTTTAGGGGGGGCAGGAACAGATACGCAGTATTTT. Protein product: CASSLGGAGTDTQYF.